The rows below give T cell receptor beta chains drawn from one sample of a study of blood T cell repertoires in COVID-19. Measured with immunoSEQ multiplex PCR; TCRdb has only the in-frame clones, and not every one. The sample includes approximately 380,000 clones, approximately 93% of them seen just once. Sequencing was carried out using PBMCs or T cells enriched from blood (not recorded which). All receptors derive from a woman aged 35 to 49 who had been exposed to COVID-19. Each CDR3 is given with its conserved first and last residue. Each record gives: clone size, D gene, J gene, V gene, CDR3 DNA, CDR3 protein. The D gene is left open where the match is weak. A clone size is listed for some rows: how often the clone was seen (once, few, many), or a class if it is expanded.

-,-,TRBJ2-6,TRBV24-1,TGTGCCACCAGTGAGGTCACTAGCTCTGGGGCCAACGTCCTGACTTTC,CATSEVTSSGANVLTF
once,TRBD1,TRBJ1-5,TRBV3-1/TRBV3-2,TGTGCCAGCCCCCCATTGAATAGGAGTGGGAGACAGGGCCAGCAACATTTT,CASPPLNRSGRQGQQHF
-,-,TRBJ2-7,TRBV27,TGTGCCAGCAGTTTGTACAGTGGCACCTACGAGCAGTACTTC,CASSLYSGTYEQYF
-,-,TRBJ2-1,TRBV10-1,TGCGCCAGCAGTGAAGGGACAACTGAGCAGTTCTTC,CASSEGTTEQFF
-,-,TRBJ1-1,TRBV24-1,TGTGCCACCAGAAATATGAACACTGAAGCTTTCTTT,CATRNMNTEAFF
-,-,TRBJ1-5,TRBV5-1,TGCGCCAGCAGCCAAGGGGGTTCCAATCAGCCCCAGCATTTT,CASSQGGSNQPQHF
-,TRBD1,TRBJ1-6,TRBV7-9,TGTGCCAGCAGCTCGGGACAGAATAATTCACCCCTCCACTTT,CASSSGQNNSPLHF
-,TRBD2,TRBJ2-3,TRBV24-1,TGTGCCACCAGTGATAATGATCTCCGGGAGGAAAATACGCAGTATTTT,CATSDNDLREENTQYF
-,TRBD2,TRBJ2-1,TRBV2,TGTGCCAGCCGACCCCGGGCTAGCGGGAGAGTTAATGAGCAGTTCTTC,CASRPRASGRVNEQFF
-,TRBD2,TRBJ2-1,TRBV2,TGTGCCAGCAGATTATTTAGCGGGGGGGCCTCCTACAATGAGCAGTTCTTC,CASRLFSGGASYNEQFF
-,TRBD2,TRBJ2-3,TRBV12-5,TGTGCTAGTGGTTTTTTACGGACTAGCGGGGGCCAATCTGTAGGGAGCACAGATACGCAGTATTTT,CASGFLRTSGGQSVGSTDTQYF
-,-,TRBJ1-1,TRBV9,TGTGCCAGCTCCGGGGGGGCGACCATGAACACTGAAGCTTTCTTT,CASSGGATMNTEAFF
-,-,TRBJ2-3,TRBV7-8,TGTGCCAGCAGCTTTAGGCGCGGAGAAGTACATACGCAGTATTTT,CASSFRRGEVHTQYF
-,-,TRBJ2-3,TRBV5-1,TGCGCCAGCAGCTTTTCCCTCAGCACAGATACGCAGTATTTT,CASSFSLSTDTQYF
-,-,TRBJ1-6,TRBV3-1/TRBV3-2,TGTGCCAGCAGCCAGGCCGGCTTCGACTCCCTCCACTTT,CASSQAGFDSLHF
-,-,TRBJ1-1,TRBV6-5,TGTGCCAGCGCGCTTTCCGGCAGGACTGAAGCTTTCTTT,CASALSGRTEAFF
-,-,TRBJ1-1,TRBV9,TGTGCCAGCAGCGTAGGTCCAGGGATGAACACTGAAGCTTTCTTT,CASSVGPGMNTEAFF
-,TRBD1,TRBJ1-2,TRBV7-9,TGTGCCAGCAGCTCGCGGGACAGGGGGCTTGATGGCTACACCTTC,CASSSRDRGLDGYTF
-,TRBD1,TRBJ1-1,TRBV6-5,TGTGCCAGCATCAACAGGGGCGCCCGGAACACTGAAGCTTTCTTT,CASINRGARNTEAFF
once,-,TRBJ2-7,TRBV7-7,TGTGCTACCTCGAATCTCGGAGGGGACGAGCAGTACTTC,CATSNLGGDEQYF
-,-,TRBJ1-1,TRBV5-1,TGCGCCAGCAGCTGGGGGACTCTTTTGAACACTGAAGCTTTCTTT,CASSWGTLLNTEAFF
-,-,TRBJ2-1,TRBV7-8,TGTGCCAGCAGCCATGGGAAGGGGACAAATGAGCAGTTCTTC,CASSHGKGTNEQFF
-,TRBD1,TRBJ1-5,TRBV28,TGTGCCAGCAGTTTTTCAGGGGGCGGACAGCCCCAGCATTTT,CASSFSGGGQPQHF
once,-,TRBJ1-3,TRBV6-5,TGTGCCAGCATCTCTTCTCTCTCTGGAAACACCATATATTTT,CASISSLSGNTIYF
-,TRBD1,TRBJ2-7,TRBV7-6,TGTGCCAGCAGCCCCCGGACAGGGGGCTTCTACGAGCAGTACTTC,CASSPRTGGFYEQYF
-,-,TRBJ1-1,TRBV18,TGTGCCAGCTCACCCGACTTGGGTGCTGAAGCTTTCTTT,CASSPDLGAEAFF
-,TRBD1,TRBJ1-3,TRBV30,TGTGCCTGGAGTGAGGGACAGCGGACCTACTCTGGAAACACCATATATTTT,CAWSEGQRTYSGNTIYF
-,-,TRBJ1-2,TRBV7-3,TGTGCCAGCAGCCGTGGTGGAACAGGGTTGGTCGATGGCTACACCTTC,CASSRGGTGLVDGYTF
once,-,TRBJ2-1,TRBV14,TGTGCCAGCAGCCCCGGTAGAGAGCAGTTCTTC,CASSPGREQFF
-,TRBD1,TRBJ1-5,TRBV6-6,TGTGCCAGCGACAGGGGTGTTCAGCCCCAGCATTTT,CASDRGVQPQHF
-,TRBD1,TRBJ1-1,TRBV19,TGTGCCAGTAGTAACCAACGACAGGGCTTGTTGAACACTGAAGCTTTCTTT,CASSNQRQGLLNTEAFF
-,-,TRBJ1-2,TRBV12-3/TRBV12-4,TGTGCCAGCAGCCTCGGCGGTGGCTACACCTTC,CASSLGGGYTF
-,-,TRBJ2-7,TRBV24-1,TGTGCCACCAGTCAAACGGGTTACGAGCAGTACTTC,CATSQTGYEQYF